Following are 24 T cell receptor beta chains from one sample sequenced in a study of spatial heterogeneity in lung cancer (dated by TCRdb to between 2018 and 2021). Study-wide conclusions, independent of this receptor: The tumor nonsynonymous mutation count correlated with the number of expanded alpha and beta TCRs within the tumor.

The library came from 5' RACE. Sequencing was carried out with a NextSeq 500. TCRdb's own reprocessing of the public reads used fastp at Q25 and MiXCR and kept productive beta chains. Merged by CDR3 protein, the rows form single entries marked with the most common genes and DNA. Across this sample there are some 97,000 distinct CDR3 sequences, with 3.5% to 5% seen only once. Of the sample, around 21% falls within the top ten clones. This specimen's time point label, per the study, means: sample taken at primary tumor resection. No antigen has been assigned to these receptors. The starting material was lung tumor tissue, obtained at surgery. All receptors come from a male donor with early-stage non-small cell lung cancer.

This chain joins TRBV3-1 and TRBJ2-1; 7 positions agree with TRBD1. V lost 5 bases, J lost 4 bases, and 8 bases stayed unmatched. The V gene's germline CDR1 is LGHDT and CDR2 YNNKEL (reference sequence). This CDR3 comprises 15 residues. The chain's CDR3 is CASSKRDSVYNEQFF. The CDR3, as DNA: TGTGCCAGCAGCAAAAGGGACAGCGTTTACAATGAGCAGTTCTTC.

This clonotype was seen repeatedly, ten times or more. The chain joins TRBV3-1 to TRBJ2-7; 11 positions agree with TRBD2. The CDR3 has 15 amino acids. The V segment lost 6 bases and the J segment 6 bases; nucleotides outside the gene matches: 10. Germline V CDR1 and CDR2: LGHDT, YNNKEL (reference sequence). The DNA for the CDR3 is TGTGCCAGCAGTCAACTAGCGGGAGTAGGAAGCGAGCAGTACTTC. It codes for CASSQLAGVGSEQYF.

Ten or more counts support this clonotype. The chain joins TRBV5-1 to TRBJ2-3, with unresolved D. Per germline, CDR1 SGHRS and CDR2 YFSETQ. The CDR3 is 14 residues long. Trimming took off 5 bases at V and 1 base at J, with 11 bases between the two ends. CDR3 nucleotide sequence: TGCGCCAGCAGACCGCTCCACGGCACAGATACGCAGTATTTT. Protein: CASRPLHGTDTQYF.

At least ten counts were recorded for this clonotype. V and J are TRBV20-1 and TRBJ1-2, with D possibly being TRBD1 (6 bases). The V gene lost 0 bases and the J gene lost 3 bases, with 20 bases spanning the gap. Germline CDR1 DFQATT, CDR2 SNEGSKA (reference sequence). There are 17 residues in the CDR3. For the CDR3, the DNA is TGCAGTGCTAGAGATTCGGGCCCCGAGGGGGGCGACTATGGCTACACCTTC. This translates into CSARDSGPEGGDYGYTF.

This clonotype was recorded many times. The chain carries TRBV19 and TRBJ2-7; unclear D gene. Trimming pared 6 bases from V and 2 bases from J, leaving 5 bases between. CDR1 LNHDA and CDR2 SQIVND come from the germline V gene (reference sequence). This CDR3 is built from 11 residues. The CDR3 bases are TGTGCCAGTAGATCCGCCTACGAGCAGTACTTC. Protein sequence: CASRSAYEQYF.

There are a few counts of this clonotype. V and J are TRBV6-1 and TRBJ2-3; D not resolved. The germline V gene has CDR1 MNHNS and CDR2 SASEGT. The CDR3 covers 15 residues. V was clipped by 4 bases and J by 3 bases, with 14 bases between them. The CDR3 region has the DNA TGTGCCAGCAGTGGCCCCCCCCAAGCGACAGATACGCAGTATTTT. This gives the protein CASSGPPQATDTQYF.

The sample holds many counts of this clonotype. This chain links TRBV12-3 or TRBV12-4 with TRBJ1-1; D remains unclear. This CDR3 region has 13 residues. The germline V and J ends were trimmed by 5 bases and 5 bases, with 12 bases remaining between them. The CDR3: CASSPGWATEAFF. For the CDR3, the DNA is TGTGCCAGCAGTCCCGGGTGGGCGACTGAAGCTTTCTTT.

This clonotype has ten or more counts. The gene calls are TRBV20-1 and TRBJ2-3, with TRBD2 matching 8 bases. CDR1 DFQATT and CDR2 SNEGSKA come from the germline V gene (reference sequence). Losses at the gene ends were 5 bases for V and 0 bases for J; bases not matched to a gene: 1. The length of the CDR3 is 13 residues. For the CDR3, the DNA is TGCAGTGCTGTAGCGGGGAGCACAGATACGCAGTATTTT. Translation gives CSAVAGSTDTQYF.

The sample holds many counts of this clonotype. The V gene is TRBV5-1, the J gene TRBJ2-3; 9 positions match TRBD1. Germline CDR1 reads SGHRS; CDR2 reads YFSETQ. The CDR3 is 18 amino acids. The V and J ends lost 3 bases and 0 bases, in that order; junction bases with no gene match: 11. The CDR3 loop reads CASSSRQGVRRSTDTQYF. CDR3 DNA: TGCGCCAGCAGCTCCAGACAGGGGGTCCGGAGGAGCACAGATACGCAGTATTTT.

In its sample, this clonotype was seen many times. The CDR3 sequence: CASSPSLSSYEQYF. The CDR3 DNA reads TGTGCCAGCAGCCCATCCTTGAGCTCCTACGAGCAGTACTTC. The chain combines TRBV12-3 or TRBV12-4 with TRBJ2-7; no clear D. V was clipped by 6 bases and J by 0 bases, with 12 bases between them. CDR3 length: 14 amino acids.

This clonotype was recorded at least ten times. The chain is built from TRBV7-9 and TRBJ1-4, with no clear D. V was trimmed by 3 bases and J by 4 bases, leaving 12 bases between them. The CDR3 contains 15 residues. Germline CDR1 is SEHNR and CDR2 is FQNEAQ (reference sequence). CDR3 coding DNA: TGTGCCAGCAGCTTCAGTGGGTTGATTAATGAAAAACTGTTTTTT. Protein sequence: CASSFSGLINEKLFF.

Ten or more counts support this clonotype. The chain carries TRBV28 and TRBJ2-7, with TRBD2 matching over 13 bases. The CDR3 consists of 15 residues. Unmatched junction bases numbered 5, after V lost 6 bases and J lost 3 bases. In germline, CDR1 is MDHEN, CDR2 SYDVKM. The CDR3 sequence: CASSFRTSGSYEQYF. CDR3 nucleotide sequence: TGTGCCAGCAGCTTCCGGACTAGCGGGAGCTACGAGCAGTACTTC.

The V gene is TRBV7-2, the J gene TRBJ2-3; 14 bases fit TRBD2. This CDR3 comprises 19 residues. Germline V gives CDR1 SGHTA, CDR2 FQGNSA. Trimming took 5 bases from V and 4 from J; bases not matched to a gene: 14. The CDR3 sequence is CASSLVGLAGGKVPDTQYF. The CDR3 DNA is TGTGCCAGCAGCCTTGTTGGACTAGCGGGAGGAAAGGTCCCAGATACGCAGTATTTT.

This clonotype was counted ten times or more. The V gene is TRBV15, the J gene TRBJ1-4; 8 positions agree with TRBD1. V dropped 2 bases and J dropped 5; count of bases not matched to a gene: 4. The CDR3 runs 15 residues. Germline values: CDR1 LNHNV, CDR2 YYDKDF (reference sequence). The CDR3 nucleotides read TGTGCCACCAGCAGACCCGGACAGGGAAATGAAAAACTGTTTTTT. This translates into CATSRPGQGNEKLFF.

This clonotype was seen repeatedly, ten times or more. The rearrangement links TRBV7-9 to TRBJ2-3; D ambiguous. This CDR3 spans 13 amino acids. Per the germline V gene, CDR1 is SEHNR and CDR2 is FQNEAQ (reference sequence). Trimming removed 5 bases at V and 1 base at J, with 7 bases between. The CDR3 DNA sequence: TGTGCCAGCAGCCACTTGGGCACAGATACGCAGTATTTT. This encodes CASSHLGTDTQYF.

A few counts support this clonotype. V is TRBV2 and J is TRBJ2-1; unclear D gene. V was cut by 6 bases and J by 15 bases, with 18 bases left in between. This CDR3 has 12 residues. Germline CDR1 reads SNHLY; CDR2 reads FYNNEI. CDR3 protein: CASRADSGSGFF. The CDR3 DNA reads as TGTGCCAGCAGGGCAGACTCAGGCTCGGGGTTCTTC.

Concerning this clonotype itself: A much larger clone differs from this one at a single base, so this may be a read error. The chain joins TRBV2 to TRBJ2-7; D not resolved. Germline CDR1 is SNHLY and CDR2 is FYNNEI. The length of the CDR3 is 11 residues. CDR3: CVSEGSYEQYF. The DNA for the CDR3 is TGTGTCAGCGAAGGGTCCTACGAGCAGTACTTC.

On this clonotype itself: This may stem from a read error, because a much larger clone lies one nucleotide away. This chain uses TRBV5-1 with TRBJ1-1, with D perhaps matching TRBD1 (5 bases). Germline V CDR1 and CDR2: SGHRS, YFSETQ. The CDR3 sequence is 14 residues long. The CDR3 is CTSSLTAFNTEAFF. For the CDR3, the DNA is TGCACCAGCAGCTTGACAGCCTTTAACACTGAAGCTTTCTTT.

This clonotype was observed many times. The chain joins TRBV3-1 to TRBJ2-5, with 8 bases aligning to TRBD1. V was pared by 4 bases and J by 3 bases, with 7 bases of the junction left unmatched. Germline assignment: CDR1 LGHDT and CDR2 YNNKEL (reference sequence). CDR3 length: 15 amino acids. CDR3 amino acids: CASSRPWTGKETQYF. CDR3 bases: TGTGCCAGCAGCCGACCCTGGACAGGGAAAGAGACCCAGTACTTC.

This clonotype came up a few times. The CDR3 DNA reads as TGTGCCAGCAGTCTGGGGGGCTGGAGCTCGTACGAGCAGTACTTC. Translating it yields CASSLGGWSSYEQYF. The rearrangement uses TRBV6-5 and TRBJ2-7; D could derive from TRBD1 or TRBD2 (6 bases each). The CDR3 length is 15 residues. V shed 5 bases and J shed 4 bases, with 18 bases lying between them. Germline-derived CDR1 and CDR2 are MNHEY and SVGAGI.

There are many counts of this clonotype. The chain recombines TRBV9 with TRBJ2-7; no definite D call. Germline V lookup: CDR1 SGDLS, CDR2 YYNGEE. This CDR3 contains 14 residues. Trimming removed 0 bases at V and 3 bases at J, with 10 bases between. The CDR3 region has the DNA TGTGCCAGCAGCGTAGTGGACGGTGACTACGAGCAGTACTTC. Protein: CASSVVDGDYEQYF.

This clonotype came up many times. This chain connects TRBV9 to TRBJ2-3, with unresolved D. Germline lookup yields CDR1 SGDLS and CDR2 YYNGEE. The ends were cut back, 4 bases at V and 0 bases at J, with 12 bases in the middle. This CDR3 has 15 residues. The CDR3 here is CASSSRTASTDTQYF. The CDR3 DNA is TGTGCCAGCAGCTCCAGGACGGCTAGCACAGATACGCAGTATTTT. The complete variable domain, with remaining parts taken from reference TRBV9 and TRBJ2-3, reads DSGVTQTPKHLITATGQRVTLRCSPRSGDLSVYWYQQSLDQGLQFLIQYYNGEERAKGNILERFSAQQFPDLHSELNLSSLELGDSALYFCASSSRTASTDTQYFGPGTRLTVL.

At least ten counts were recorded for this clonotype. The chain carries TRBV6-5 and TRBJ1-2, with D perhaps TRBD1 (6 bases). The CDR3 sequence is 15 residues long. From germline, CDR1 is MNHEY and CDR2 SVGAGI. Trimming left V 4 bases short and J 4 bases short, with 16 bases between. CDR3 loop: CASSLTGYEGYGYTF. The CDR3 nucleotides read TGTGCCAGCAGTTTAACAGGGTACGAGGGCTATGGCTACACCTTC.

There are a few counts of this clonotype. V gene TRBV20-1 combines with J gene TRBJ1-6; 8 positions agree with TRBD1. The CDR3 has 16 amino acids. V lost 5 bases, J lost 9 bases, and 15 bases stayed unmatched. The germline gives CDR1 DFQATT, CDR2 SNEGSKA (reference sequence). The CDR3 reads CSARGRTGPAGSPLHF. The CDR3 DNA reads TGCAGTGCTCGCGGTCGGACAGGGCCCGCGGGTTCACCCCTCCACTTT.